These 2 T cell receptor beta chains originate from one sample sequenced in a study of naive and memory T cell subsets. For blood and skin samples, reverse transcription used TCR alpha and beta constant primers. TCRdb itself ran the UMI-ligation and nested PCR reads through MiXCR, one entry per CDR3 protein. The sample consists of about 20,000 distinct CDR3 sequences, more than 9% of them appearing once. Treatment defined: skin biopsy from PPD injection site in Mantoux-positive individual. Input was about 1 to 1,100 ng of DNase-treated total RNA without cell sorting. The sample consisted of skin, taken from a tuberculin skin test site. Receptor source: an adult in good health.

The rearrangement joins TRBV5-6 to TRBJ2-1; tentatively, D is TRBD1 (7 bases). The V gene lost 4 bases and the J gene lost 0 bases, with 14 bases spanning the gap. The CDR3 length is 16 residues. CDR1 and CDR2 from the germline V gene are SGHDT and YYEEEE. CDR3 residues: CASSGGTASSYNEQFF. CDR3 bases: TGTGCCAGCAGCGGGGGGACAGCGAGCTCCTACAATGAGCAGTTCTTC.

This clonotype showed up many times. V is TRBV7-2 and J is TRBJ2-7; 8 bases fit TRBD2. The V and J ends lost 5 bases and 5 bases, in that order; junction bases with no gene match: 8. There are 14 residues in the CDR3. Germline V gene lookup returns CDR1 SGHTA and CDR2 FQGNSA. CDR3 nucleotide sequence: TGTGCCAGCAGCCTGACGGGGGGGCCCCACGAGCAGTACTTC. Amino acids: CASSLTGGPHEQYF.